The entry below describes one TCR beta chain. What it binds is unknown. This entry is derived from a study of CD8+ T cells in alopecia areata. General observations from the study: Normal scalp had lower clonality than lesional scalp, with alopecia totalis/universalis lesions showing this most strongly. Sequences from scalp samples also cover resident alphabeta T cells of normal skin.

As for treatment: oral pan-JAK inhibitor, 5-10 mg twice daily. The CDR3 extends over 14 amino acids. CDR1 GTSNPN and CDR2 SVGIG come from the germline V gene (reference sequence). V lost 3 bases to trimming and J lost 2 bases; unmatched junction nucleotides: 4. RNA was isolated and reverse transcribed to cDNA, the sequencing template. Assay: immunoSEQ multiplex PCR; the TCRdb copy retains only in-frame clones and omits some. The table shows 190,000 or so clones, with around 58% occurring only once. The J gene is TRBJ2-7, the V gene TRBV30, with 10 bases matching TRBD1. This clonotype was obtained from a human donor with alopecia areata. The specimen comprised CD8+ T cells sorted from blood, sampled at week 24, from a patient treated with tofacitinib. The CDR3 coding sequence is TGTGCCTGGAGAGGACAGGGGGATCCCTACGAGCAGTACTTC. Residues: CAWRGQGDPYEQYF.